A selection of T cell receptor beta chains follows, all from one sample in a study of T cell responses to AZD1222 COVID-19 vaccine. TCRdb's copy holds only in-frame clones and misses some; the assay was immunoSEQ multiplex PCR. This table holds roughly 96,000 clones, roughly 90% found once. Sample: peripheral blood, taken on day 0 of AZD1222 vaccination. These receptors were collected from an adult in good health. The CDR3 runs from the conserved cysteine through the conserved F or W. D genes are given only for firm matches. A row's size may be missing; if present it is once, few, many or a size class.

size: NA
length: 15
J: TRBJ1-2
D: NA
V: TRBV10-2
DNA: TGCGCCAGCAGTGAGTCGGGGGGGGAAAACTATGGCTACACCTTC
CDR3: CASSESGGENYGYTF

size: once
length: 13
J: TRBJ1-5
D: NA
V: TRBV3-1/TRBV3-2
DNA: TGTGCCAGCAGCCAAGATCTTGTTCAGCCCCAGCATTTT
CDR3: CASSQDLVQPQHF

size: NA
length: 15
J: TRBJ1-3
D: NA
V: TRBV5-5
DNA: TGTGCCAGCAGCTTGAGACTTCTCTCTGGAAACACCATATATTTT
CDR3: CASSLRLLSGNTIYF

size: NA
length: 18
J: TRBJ2-4
D: TRBD1
V: TRBV5-6
DNA: TGTGCCAGCAGCCTCAAGGGACAGGGGGCACTAGCCAAAAACATTCAGTACTTC
CDR3: CASSLKGQGALAKNIQYF

size: NA
length: 19
J: TRBJ2-7
D: TRBD2
V: TRBV10-3
DNA: TGTGCCATCAGTGCCAAGGGCCTGGCGACTAGCGGGACGTCCTACGAGCAGTACTTC
CDR3: CAISAKGLATSGTSYEQYF

size: NA
length: 16
J: TRBJ2-7
D: TRBD2
V: TRBV9
DNA: TGTGCCAGCAGCGTAGACGACGCGGGAGGGCCAGGAGAGCAGTACTTC
CDR3: CASSVDDAGGPGEQYF

size: once
length: 16
J: TRBJ1-3
D: TRBD1
V: TRBV28
DNA: TGTGCCAGCAGCGACAGGGGAGGAACCTCTGGAAACACCATATATTTT
CDR3: CASSDRGGTSGNTIYF

size: many
length: 15
J: TRBJ1-5
D: TRBD1
V: TRBV28
DNA: TGTGCCAGCAGGACTAGACAGGGGAGGCATCAGCCCCAGCATTTT
CDR3: CASRTRQGRHQPQHF

size: NA
length: 14
J: TRBJ2-1
D: NA
V: TRBV21-1
DNA: TGTGCCACTTCGGGACTAGCGAGATACAATGAGCAGTTCTTC
CDR3: CATSGLARYNEQFF

size: NA
length: 16
J: TRBJ1-1
D: TRBD1
V: TRBV19
DNA: TGTGCCAGTAGTAGAACGGGACAGGGGCTGAACACTGAAGCTTTCTTT
CDR3: CASSRTGQGLNTEAFF

size: NA
length: 24
J: TRBJ1-3
D: NA
V: TRBV19
DNA: TGTGCCAACTGGCGACCCCCTCAGCGGGAGGCCTCAAGGAGGAGGCTGTGCTCTGGAAACACCATATATTTT
CDR3: CANWRPPQREASRRRLCSGNTIYF

size: NA
length: 15
J: TRBJ2-1
D: TRBD2
V: TRBV9
DNA: TGTGCCAGCAGCGAGAGCGGGGGGCTCTACAATGAGCAGTTCTTC
CDR3: CASSESGGLYNEQFF

size: NA
length: 13
J: TRBJ2-4
D: NA
V: TRBV18
DNA: TGTGCCAGCTCACCAGGTGGGGGTAGAGAACAGTACTTC
CDR3: CASSPGGGREQYF

size: NA
length: 17
J: TRBJ1-6
D: NA
V: TRBV28
DNA: TGTGCCAGCAGGCTCTCCGGACTCAGCTCCTATAATTCACCCCTCCACTTT
CDR3: CASRLSGLSSYNSPLHF

size: NA
length: 15
J: TRBJ1-2
D: NA
V: TRBV5-5
DNA: TGTGCCAGCAGCTTGGTTTTGGGGGGCGACTATGGCTACACCTTC
CDR3: CASSLVLGGDYGYTF

size: NA
length: 17
J: TRBJ2-3
D: TRBD2
V: TRBV30
DNA: TGTGCCTGGAGTGTACATGCTAGCGGGAGTAGAACAGATACGCAGTATTTT
CDR3: CAWSVHASGSRTDTQYF

size: NA
length: 14
J: TRBJ1-6
D: NA
V: TRBV2
DNA: TGTGCCAGCACTGGGGCAGGACAACGTTTCGCCCTCCACTTT
CDR3: CASTGAGQRFALHF

size: NA
length: 13
J: TRBJ2-5
D: NA
V: TRBV7-3
DNA: TGTGCCAGCAGCTTGGGACACCAAGAGACCCAGTACTTC
CDR3: CASSLGHQETQYF

size: NA
length: 14
J: TRBJ1-2
D: NA
V: TRBV7-2
DNA: TGTGCCAGCAGCTTATGGGGGGGCAGCTATGGCTACACCTTC
CDR3: CASSLWGGSYGYTF

size: NA
length: 14
J: TRBJ2-1
D: TRBD2
V: TRBV5-4
DNA: TGTGCCAGCAGTCGCGGACTAGCGGACAATGAGCAGTTCTTC
CDR3: CASSRGLADNEQFF

size: NA
length: 14
J: TRBJ2-3
D: TRBD1
V: TRBV15
DNA: TGTGCCACCAGCAGGGGACAGCAGCCAGATACGCAGTATTTT
CDR3: CATSRGQQPDTQYF

size: NA
length: 14
J: TRBJ1-3
D: NA
V: TRBV5-1
DNA: TGCGCCAGCAGCTTGGAGGTCGCTGGAAACACCATATATTTT
CDR3: CASSLEVAGNTIYF

size: NA
length: 15
J: TRBJ1-2
D: TRBD1
V: TRBV7-9
DNA: TGTGCCAGCAGCCCACCGACAGGGGCGGGGTATGGCTACACCTTC
CDR3: CASSPPTGAGYGYTF

size: NA
length: 13
J: TRBJ1-2
D: TRBD1
V: TRBV9
DNA: TGTGCCAGCAGCGTTCACAGGGGTTATGGCTACACCTTC
CDR3: CASSVHRGYGYTF

size: NA
length: 15
J: TRBJ2-1
D: TRBD2
V: TRBV27
DNA: TGTGCCAGCAGTATCTGGACTAGCGGGAGAAATGAGCAGTTCTTC
CDR3: CASSIWTSGRNEQFF

size: NA
length: 14
J: TRBJ2-7
D: NA
V: TRBV19
DNA: TGTGCCAGTAGTATAGGACCGGACACCTACGAGCAGTACTTC
CDR3: CASSIGPDTYEQYF

size: NA
length: 15
J: TRBJ2-1
D: NA
V: TRBV6-1
DNA: TGTGCCAGCAGTGACGAGGGGGAGGCTTACAATGAGCAGTTCTTC
CDR3: CASSDEGEAYNEQFF

size: NA
length: 14
J: TRBJ2-2
D: NA
V: TRBV2
DNA: TGTGCCAGCAGGCTGAATCCAAACACCGGGGAGCTGTTTTTT
CDR3: CASRLNPNTGELFF

size: NA
length: 12
J: TRBJ2-7
D: NA
V: TRBV7-2
DNA: TGTGCCAGCAGCTTAGACGCCTACGAGCAGTACTTC
CDR3: CASSLDAYEQYF

size: NA
length: 14
J: TRBJ2-2
D: TRBD2
V: TRBV5-6
DNA: TGTGCCAGCAGCGCGGGACTAGCGTCCGGGGAGCTGTTTTTT
CDR3: CASSAGLASGELFF

size: NA
length: 15
J: TRBJ2-7
D: NA
V: TRBV3-1/TRBV3-2
DNA: TGTGCCAGCAGCCAAGTCCTGGACGCCCCCTACGAGCAGTACTTC
CDR3: CASSQVLDAPYEQYF

size: NA
length: 13
J: TRBJ2-7
D: NA
V: TRBV6-5
DNA: TGTGCCAGCAGTTACTCTAGGGGGTACGAGCAGTACTTC
CDR3: CASSYSRGYEQYF

size: NA
length: 16
J: TRBJ2-3
D: TRBD2
V: TRBV18
DNA: TGTGCCAGCTCATCCGGACTAGCGGGAGCGGCAGATACGCAGTATTTT
CDR3: CASSSGLAGAADTQYF

size: NA
length: 14
J: TRBJ1-4
D: TRBD1
V: TRBV28
DNA: TGTGCCAGCAGTGGGACAGGGGTTCGAGAAAAACTGTTTTTT
CDR3: CASSGTGVREKLFF

size: once
length: 14
J: TRBJ2-2
D: NA
V: TRBV4-1
DNA: TGCGCCAGCAGCCAAGATATGGGCACCGGGGAGCTGTTTTTT
CDR3: CASSQDMGTGELFF

size: NA
length: 15
J: TRBJ1-6
D: NA
V: TRBV10-1
DNA: TGCGCCAGCAGTGAGTCGACAGCATATAATTCACCCCTCCACTTT
CDR3: CASSESTAYNSPLHF

size: NA
length: 15
J: TRBJ2-1
D: NA
V: TRBV27
DNA: TGTGCCAGCAGTCTCGGGACTCTATCCTACAATGAGCAGTTCTTC
CDR3: CASSLGTLSYNEQFF

size: NA
length: 17
J: TRBJ2-4
D: TRBD2
V: TRBV7-2
DNA: TGTGCCAGCAGCTCAGGACTAGCGGGAGGGCCGATAAACATTCAGTACTTC
CDR3: CASSSGLAGGPINIQYF

size: NA
length: 14
J: TRBJ2-2
D: NA
V: TRBV2
DNA: TGTGCCAGCACCCTTGGACGGGTCACCGGGGAGCTGTTTTTT
CDR3: CASTLGRVTGELFF

size: few
length: 15
J: TRBJ2-2
D: NA
V: TRBV19
DNA: TGTGCCAGTAGCCCAGGGATCGCGAACACCGGGGAGCTGTTTTTT
CDR3: CASSPGIANTGELFF

size: NA
length: 12
J: TRBJ1-4
D: TRBD1
V: TRBV19
DNA: TGTGCCAGTGGGGACAGCAATGAAAAACTGTTTTTT
CDR3: CASGDSNEKLFF

size: NA
length: 19
J: TRBJ1-1
D: TRBD1
V: TRBV5-1
DNA: TGCGCCAGCAGCTCGCAACTCCGGACAGGGCCCTATATGAACACTGAAGCTTTCTTT
CDR3: CASSSQLRTGPYMNTEAFF

size: NA
length: 16
J: TRBJ2-1
D: NA
V: TRBV7-8
DNA: TGTGCCAGCAGCTTATCAAGTCGGCAGCACTACAATGAGCAGTTCTTC
CDR3: CASSLSSRQHYNEQFF

size: NA
length: 16
J: TRBJ2-5
D: NA
V: TRBV4-2
DNA: TGTGCCAGCAGCCAAGAGGGACCCGGTGTTCCGGAGACCCAGTACTTC
CDR3: CASSQEGPGVPETQYF

size: once
length: 13
J: TRBJ2-7
D: NA
V: TRBV3-1/TRBV3-2
DNA: TGTGCCAGCAGCCAACAAGGGACCTACGAGCAGTACTTC
CDR3: CASSQQGTYEQYF

size: NA
length: 13
J: TRBJ1-2
D: TRBD1
V: TRBV6-5
DNA: TGTGCCAGCAGTTACCGACAGGGCTATGGCTACACCTTC
CDR3: CASSYRQGYGYTF

size: NA
length: 15
J: TRBJ1-1
D: NA
V: TRBV7-6
DNA: TGTGCCAGCAGCATAGGGGCAGAATGGGGCACTGAAGCTTTCTTT
CDR3: CASSIGAEWGTEAFF

size: once
length: 12
J: TRBJ1-2
D: NA
V: TRBV6-5
DNA: TGTGCCAGCAGTTACTCCGGCTATGGCTACACCTTC
CDR3: CASSYSGYGYTF

size: NA
length: 15
J: TRBJ2-3
D: TRBD2
V: TRBV4-2
DNA: TGTGCCAGCAGCGCACTAGCGGACGGCACAGATACGCAGTATTTT
CDR3: CASSALADGTDTQYF

size: NA
length: 15
J: TRBJ2-7
D: TRBD1
V: TRBV7-7
DNA: TGTGCCAGCAGCCCCGGGACAGGGCCCTCCTACGAGCAGTACTTC
CDR3: CASSPGTGPSYEQYF

size: NA
length: 15
J: TRBJ1-2
D: TRBD1
V: TRBV28
DNA: TGTGCCAGCAGTTTAGGGACAGTATATAACTATGGCTACACCTTC
CDR3: CASSLGTVYNYGYTF

size: NA
length: 14
J: TRBJ1-5
D: NA
V: TRBV15
DNA: TGTGCCACCAGCAGAGAAGCGGGGAATCAGCCCCAGCATTTT
CDR3: CATSREAGNQPQHF

size: NA
length: 16
J: TRBJ2-5
D: TRBD2
V: TRBV7-2
DNA: TGTGCCAGCAGCCCTCGGCGCGGGAGGTCACAAGAGACCCAGTACTTC
CDR3: CASSPRRGRSQETQYF

size: NA
length: 15
J: TRBJ1-4
D: TRBD1
V: TRBV19
DNA: TGTGCCAGTAGTATACCCCGGGACAGAAATGAAAAACTGTTTTTT
CDR3: CASSIPRDRNEKLFF

size: NA
length: 17
J: TRBJ2-7
D: NA
V: TRBV7-9
DNA: TGTGCCAGCAGCTTACCTTCTGTGACTACAAATCTCTACGAGCAGTACTTC
CDR3: CASSLPSVTTNLYEQYF

size: NA
length: 14
J: TRBJ1-5
D: NA
V: TRBV5-1
DNA: TGCGCCAGCAGCTTGGATGCAGGCAATCAGCCCCAGCATTTT
CDR3: CASSLDAGNQPQHF

size: NA
length: 13
J: TRBJ2-1
D: NA
V: TRBV2
DNA: TGTGCCAGCAGGGGGGACCGAAGGAATGAGCAGTTCTTC
CDR3: CASRGDRRNEQFF